These 32 T cell receptor beta chains were all obtained from the same sample, sequenced in a study of T cell responses to AZD1222 COVID-19 vaccine. Here immunoSEQ multiplex PCR was the method, and the copy in TCRdb shows in-frame clones only, minus some. The table has around 100,000 clones, roughly 89% seen once. This sample comprised peripheral blood, obtained on day 0 of AZD1222 vaccination. All receptors come from an adult in good health.

This sequence joins TRBV11-2 and TRBJ2-1; 9 bases align to TRBD2. The V segment lost 1 base and the J segment 8 bases; nucleotides outside the gene matches: 6. Germline values: CDR1 SGHAT, CDR2 FQNNGV. This CDR3 is built from 15 residues. In DNA, the CDR3 is TGTGCCAGCAGCTTAGGTGGGACTAGCCCCTATGAGCAGTTCTTC. Translation: CASSLGGTSPYEQFF.

The rearrangement joins TRBV4-1 to TRBJ1-2, with 12 bases identical to TRBD1. Losses at the gene ends were 0 bases for V and 8 bases for J; bases not matched to a gene: 10. This CDR3 contains 17 residues. Germline V gives CDR1 MGHRA, CDR2 YSYEKL. The CDR3: CASSQDLGTGGASGYTF. Written as DNA, the CDR3 is TGCGCCAGCAGCCAAGATCTGGGGACAGGGGGCGCCTCGGGCTACACCTTC.

This sequence joins TRBV6-2 or TRBV6-3 and TRBJ2-7, with 9 bases that match TRBD1. This CDR3 region has 16 residues. The trim removed 6 bases at V and 0 bases at J, leaving 9 bases unmatched. Germline V CDR1 and CDR2: MNHEY, SVGEGT. CDR3 DNA sequence: TGTGCCAGCAGCCAGAGGCAGGGACAGGGCTCCTACGAGCAGTACTTC. It specifies CASSQRQGQGSYEQYF.

The chain recombines TRBV19 with TRBJ2-2; tentatively, D is TRBD2 (6 bases). Germline lookup yields CDR1 LNHDA and CDR2 SQIVND (reference sequence). V was shortened by 4 bases and J by 7 bases, with 10 bases between the two germline ends. The CDR3 length is 13 residues. CDR3 region: CASSKEGRGELFF. CDR3 nucleotides: TGTGCCAGTAGTAAGGAGGGGCGCGGGGAGCTGTTTTTT.

This chain links TRBV5-4 with TRBJ1-1, with D perhaps matching TRBD1 (5 bases). Germline CDR1 and CDR2: SGHNT and YYREEE (reference sequence). This CDR3 comprises 14 residues. Between the trimmed V and J ends, which lost 5 bases and 0 bases, there was a span of 11 bases. The CDR3 loop is CASRGPNMNTEAFF. The CDR3 DNA reads as TGTGCCAGCAGGGGACCTAATATGAACACTGAAGCTTTCTTT.

This chain connects TRBV7-3 to TRBJ1-2; TRBD1 agrees at 7 bases. Germline V gene data show CDR1 as SGHTA and CDR2 as FQGTGA. Trimming took 5 bases from V and 6 from J; bases not matched to a gene: 6. CDR3 length equals 13 residues. CDR3 protein: CASSPQGGDGYTF. The CDR3 DNA reads TGTGCCAGCAGCCCTCAGGGGGGGGATGGCTACACCTTC.

This chain connects TRBV6-5 to TRBJ1-2; 9 positions agree with TRBD1. This CDR3 has 14 residues. V shed 6 bases and J 6 bases; nucleotides not matched to a gene: 8. Germline CDR1 is MNHEY and CDR2 is SVGAGI. The CDR3 reads CASRKQGAYDGYTF. The CDR3, as DNA: TGTGCCAGCAGAAAACAGGGGGCCTACGATGGCTACACCTTC.

This clone showed up just a few times. One junction end disagrees with the germline gene, perhaps due to a read error. The chain employs TRBV7-7 and TRBJ2-1, with D hard to call. The CDR3 sequence is 15 residues long. Germline lookup yields CDR1 SSHAT and CDR2 FNYEAQ (reference sequence). The CDR3 reads CASSLAPGNYNEQFF. The CDR3 DNA follows: TGTGCTAGCAGCTTAGCTCCCGGAAACTACAATGAGCAGTTCTTC.

V gene TRBV4-3 combines with J gene TRBJ2-5, with 7 positions matching TRBD1. The CDR3 runs 15 residues. Germline V gene lookup returns CDR1 LGHNA and CDR2 YSLEER. V shed 3 bases, J shed 0 bases, and the junction held 4 bases outside the gene matches. DNA of the CDR3: TGCGCCAGCAGCCAGGGTACAGGGGACCAAGAGACCCAGTACTTC. Amino acid sequence: CASSQGTGDQETQYF.

This rearrangement joins TRBV6-5 to TRBJ1-3; D gene ambiguous. The CDR3 is made up of 15 amino acids. Germline V gives CDR1 MNHEY, CDR2 SVGAGI. V lost 7 bases and J lost 0, with 13 bases in between. The CDR3 DNA is TGTGCCAGCACCCTCTCCGGCCGCTCTGGAAACACCATATATTTT. Translating it yields CASTLSGRSGNTIYF.

The chain has TRBV6-1 and TRBJ1-4; 7 positions agree with TRBD1. The CDR3 sequence is 15 residues long. Trimming at V came to 1 base and at J to 4 bases, leaving 3 bases not matched to a gene. Germline assignment: CDR1 MNHNS and CDR2 SASEGT. CDR3 loop: CASSEVGTVNEKLFF. CDR3 DNA sequence: TGTGCCAGCAGTGAAGTTGGGACAGTTAATGAAAAACTGTTTTTT.

This rearrangement joins TRBV19 to TRBJ2-5; 9 bases map to TRBD1. After removal of 6 bases from V and 5 bases from J, the junction contained 10 bases not matched to a gene. The CDR3 loop spans 15 amino acids. Looked up from germline, CDR1 is LNHDA and CDR2 is SQIVND (reference sequence). CDR3 loop: CASRPVTGGRETQYF. Here the CDR3 DNA reads TGTGCCAGTAGGCCCGTAACAGGGGGCAGGGAGACCCAGTACTTC.

This clone was picked up one time. V usage is TRBV11-2 and J usage is TRBJ2-2; unclear D gene. The V end was cut by 1 base, the J end by 1 base, with 19 bases between. Germline-derived CDR1 and CDR2 are SGHAT and FQNNGV. The CDR3 spans 19 residues. CDR3 sequence reads: CASSLVGRFELRNTGELFF. As DNA, the CDR3 is TGTGCCAGCAGCTTAGTGGGTCGGTTTGAATTGAGGAACACCGGGGAGCTGTTTTTT.

The rearrangement uses TRBV5-3 and TRBJ2-1, with 10 bases matching TRBD1. TRBV5-3 is treated as an ORF (open reading frame) with a function not yet certain. The CDR3 runs to 17 residues. Trimming at V came to 4 bases and at J to 4 bases, leaving 11 bases not matched to a gene. CDR3: CARSLPLTGGRYNEQFF. CDR3 in DNA: TGTGCCAGAAGCCTTCCCCTGACAGGGGGCCGGTACAATGAGCAGTTCTTC.

The genes are TRBV2 and TRBJ2-2; D is possibly TRBD2 (5 bases). V was clipped by 11 bases and J by 4 bases, with 17 bases between them. CDR1 is SNHLY, CDR2 FYNNEI, per germline. The CDR3 is made up of 14 amino acids. Here the CDR3 DNA reads TGTGCCGGAAAAGAGGGTGGAGGCACCGGGGAGCTGTTTTTT. Amino acids: CAGKEGGGTGELFF.

This clone has just one count. The chain uses TRBV7-2 and TRBJ2-7, with 8 positions matching TRBD1. The V segment lost 1 base and the J segment 5 bases; nucleotides outside the gene matches: 10. Germline V gene lookup returns CDR1 SGHTA and CDR2 FQGNSA. The CDR3 has 16 amino acids. CDR3 nucleotide sequence: TGTGCCAGCAGCTTAGTCGGAGGACAGGGAGCAGACGAGCAGTACTTC. It codes for CASSLVGGQGADEQYF.

The chain recombines TRBV27 with TRBJ1-5; no clear D gene. The CDR3 sequence is 13 residues long. V was trimmed by 2 bases and J by 4 bases, leaving 6 bases between them. CDR1 MNHEY and CDR2 SMNVEV come from the germline V gene (reference sequence). The CDR3 is CASSLRENQPQHF. The DNA of the CDR3 is TGTGCCAGCAGTTTAAGAGAGAATCAGCCCCAGCATTTT.

The chain combines TRBV11-3 with TRBJ2-2; D gene unclear. Trimming removed 5 bases from V and 5 bases from J, with 9 bases in between. CDR1 is SGHNT and CDR2 is YENEEA in the germline V gene. This CDR3 region has 13 residues. The CDR3 DNA reads TGTGCCAGCAGCGAAACGGAAACCGGGGAGCTGTTTTTT. Its translation: CASSETETGELFF.

The V gene is TRBV5-4, the J gene TRBJ1-3; a possible D gene is TRBD1 (5 bases). The germline CDR1 and CDR2 sequences are SGHNT and YYREEE (reference sequence). The CDR3 is 18 amino acids. Between the trimmed V and J ends, which lost 4 bases and 0 bases, there was a span of 20 bases. The CDR3 loop reads CASSSGTATQSSGNTIYF. The CDR3 DNA is TGTGCCAGCAGCAGCGGGACTGCGACTCAGAGCTCTGGAAACACCATATATTTT. Full variable domain (rest looked up from reference TRBV5-4 and TRBJ1-3): ETGVTQSPTHLIKTRGQQVTLRCSSQSGHNTVSWYQQALGQGPQFIFQYYREEENGRGNFPPRFSGLQFPNYSSELNVNALELDDSALYLCASSSGTATQSSGNTIYFGEGSWLTVV.

The CDR3 sequence is CASSVGSGGTRKQNIQYF. Here the CDR3 DNA reads TGTGCCAGCAGCGTAGGTAGCGGGGGGACCCGAAAACAAAACATTCAGTACTTC. This rearrangement joins TRBV9 to TRBJ2-4; TRBD2 matches at 10 bases. CDR1 is SGDLS and CDR2 is YYNGEE in the germline V gene. With V trimmed by 0 bases and J by 5 bases, 11 bases remained unmatched. The CDR3 consists of 18 residues.

V usage is TRBV7-6 and J usage is TRBJ1-1; D possibly corresponds to TRBD1 (6 bases). CDR3 length: 16 residues. Per the germline V gene, CDR1 is SGHVS and CDR2 is FNYEAQ. Trimming pared 1 base from V and 0 bases from J, leaving 12 bases between. CDR3 loop: CASSLGRGPMNTEAFF. CDR3 DNA: TGTGCCAGCAGCTTAGGCAGGGGCCCAATGAACACTGAAGCTTTCTTT. Complete variable domain (other parts from reference TRBV7-6 and TRBJ1-1): GAGVSQSPRYKVTKRGQDVALRCDPISGHVSLYWYRQALGQGPEFLTYFNYEAQQDKSGLPNDRFSAERPEGSISTLTIQRTEQRDSAMYRCASSLGRGPMNTEAFFGQGTRLTVV.

The V and J genes are TRBV4-3 and TRBJ2-5; D is possibly TRBD2 (5 bases). This CDR3 has 14 amino acids. Germline loops: CDR1 LGHNA, CDR2 YSLEER. Trimming shortened V by 1 base and J by 1 base, and 7 bases separated the two germline ends. In DNA form, the CDR3 reads TGCGCCAGCAGCCAAGGACTAACCCAAGAGACCCAGTACTTC. As protein: CASSQGLTQETQYF.

The chain links TRBV6-2 or TRBV6-3 to TRBJ2-4; the D is unclear. Trimming cost V 5 bases and J 5 bases, with 13 bases left between them. The germline CDR1 and CDR2 sequences are MNHEY and SVGEGT. The CDR3 sequence is 14 residues long. CDR3 DNA sequence: TGTGCCAGCAGTCCATGGACCCTCCAAAACATTCAGTACTTC. Translation gives CASSPWTLQNIQYF.

The J gene is TRBJ2-3, the V gene TRBV6-2 or TRBV6-3; D might be TRBD1 (5 bases). CDR3 length equals 16 residues. Trimming removed 6 bases at V and 3 bases at J, with 19 bases between. The V gene's germline CDR1 is MNHEY and CDR2 SVGEGT. The CDR3 here is CASSPHSGARTDTQYF. The DNA of the CDR3 is TGTGCCAGCAGCCCACACAGTGGGGCGCGGACAGATACGCAGTATTTT.

The rearrangement joins TRBV7-2 to TRBJ2-7; a weak D match, TRBD2 (7 bases). Per the germline V gene, CDR1 is SGHTA and CDR2 is FQGNSA. This CDR3 spans 13 amino acids. The V and J ends lost 3 bases and 6 bases respectively, with 12 bases between them. The CDR3 sequence is CASSFGGGGEQYF. CDR3 nucleotide sequence: TGTGCCAGCAGCTTTGGCGGGGGCGGCGAGCAGTACTTC.

V is TRBV5-1 and J is TRBJ1-4; TRBD1 agrees at 7 bases. V was pared by 0 bases and J by 8 bases, with 7 bases of the junction left unmatched. Germline V gene lookup returns CDR1 SGHRS and CDR2 YFSETQ. This CDR3 has 15 amino acids. The CDR3 nucleotides read TGCGCCAGCAGCTTGGCGAGACAGGGCGACGAAAAACTGTTTTTT. Residues: CASSLARQGDEKLFF.

The CDR3 reads CASSQAAGNYGYTF. The CDR3 coding sequence is TGTGCCAGCAGCCAAGCCGCCGGCAACTATGGCTACACCTTC. V and J are TRBV3-1 (or the pseudogene TRBV3-2) and TRBJ1-2; no firm D call. With 1 base removed from V and 2 bases from J, the gap between germline ends came to 8 bases. Germline values: CDR1 LGHDT, CDR2 YNNKEL (reference sequence). The CDR3 loop spans 14 amino acids.

This sequence joins TRBV29-1 and TRBJ1-5; perhaps TRBD1 as D (5 bases). This CDR3 has 12 residues. Germline values: CDR1 SQVTM, CDR2 ANQGSEA. The ends were cut back, 7 bases at V and 6 bases at J, with 13 bases in the middle. The CDR3 DNA reads TGCAGCGCTGGGGGGGGGTCTCAGCCCCAGCATTTT. Its translation is CSAGGGSQPQHF.

The CDR3 loop is CASSYSQGTDQETQYF. The CDR3 DNA follows: TGTGCCAGCAGTTACTCTCAAGGGACAGATCAAGAGACCCAGTACTTC. V usage is TRBV6-5 and J usage is TRBJ2-5; 7 bases map to TRBD1. The junction had 6 bases not matched to a gene; V was cut back by 0 bases and J by 2 bases. CDR1 and CDR2 from the germline V gene are MNHEY and SVGAGI. The CDR3 is made up of 16 amino acids.

The chain employs TRBV5-5 and TRBJ2-1; D is possibly TRBD1 (5 bases). Between the trimmed V and J ends, which lost 1 base and 5 bases, there was a span of 10 bases. CDR1 and CDR2 from the germline V gene are SGHKS and YYEKEE (reference sequence). This CDR3 comprises 14 residues. The CDR3 loop is CASSLNRLDNEQFF. DNA for the CDR3: TGTGCCAGCAGCTTGAACAGGCTCGACAATGAGCAGTTCTTC.

The rearrangement links TRBV5-1 to TRBJ1-3, with D possibly TRBD1 on 5 matching bases. Trimming stripped 0 bases from V and 0 bases from J, with 13 bases between. The CDR3 covers 17 residues. The germline gives CDR1 SGHRS, CDR2 YFSETQ. CDR3 region: CASSLGQGRYSGNTIYF. CDR3 nucleotides: TGCGCCAGCAGCTTGGGGCAGGGCCGTTACTCTGGAAACACCATATATTTT.

This clone has a handful of counts. Germline and junction disagree at one end, which may indicate a read error. The CDR3 spells CASSLDVTGELFF. In nucleotides, the CDR3 is TGTGCTAGCAGCTTAGACGTCACCGGGGAGCTGTTTTTT. This chain connects TRBV7-7 to TRBJ2-2; D gene uncertain. The CDR3 has 13 amino acids. Germline V gene data show CDR1 as SSHAT and CDR2 as FNYEAQ (reference sequence).